The 24 T cell receptor beta chains in this list originate from one sample, sequenced in a study of cytomegalovirus exposure and HLA in healthy donors. PCR amplification relied on 60 Vbeta primers (plus 13 Jbeta primers). Clones were read by immunoSEQ multiplex PCR, and TCRdb kept only the in-frame ones, dropping some. The sample has some 200,000 clones, roughly 80% seen once. Specimen: PBMCs. The receptors originated from a woman aged 18-29 years in good health and CMV-seronegative.

The chain links TRBV2 to TRBJ2-7; maybe TRBD1 (6 bases). Germline CDR1 SNHLY, CDR2 FYNNEI. V gave up 5 bases and J gave up 3 bases, with 11 bases separating them. The CDR3 is 13 amino acids. In nucleotides, the CDR3 is TGTGCCAGCAGTATAGGGACAATCTACGAGCAGTACTTC. It yields the protein CASSIGTIYEQYF.

The gene calls are TRBV19 and TRBJ2-1; 10 positions agree with TRBD2. CDR1 is LNHDA and CDR2 is SQIVND in the germline V gene (reference sequence). Trimming removed 1 base from V and 8 bases from J; junction bases left unmatched: 8. This CDR3 contains 16 residues. CDR3 sequence reads: CASSIASSGSGDEQFF. The CDR3 DNA sequence: TGTGCCAGTAGTATAGCGTCTAGCGGGAGTGGGGATGAGCAGTTCTTC.

Note on this clone: This sample includes further DNA sequences coding for the same CDR3. The V and J genes are TRBV6-5 and TRBJ2-1, with TRBD2 identical over 11 bases. Germline CDR1 and CDR2: MNHEY and SVGAGI. Trimming removed 4 bases from V and 2 bases from J; junction bases left unmatched: 1. The CDR3 sequence is 15 residues long. The CDR3 is CASSSLAGAYNEQFF. CDR3 bases: TGTGCCAGCAGTTCACTAGCGGGAGCCTACAATGAGCAGTTCTTC.

V usage is TRBV6-1 and J usage is TRBJ1-4; D unresolved. CDR1 MNHNS and CDR2 SASEGT come from the germline V gene. Trimming removed 6 bases from V and 0 bases from J, with 5 bases in between. The CDR3 is 13 residues long. The CDR3 DNA sequence: TGTGCCAGCAGCTTTGCAACTAATGAAAAACTGTTTTTT. Its protein product is CASSFATNEKLFF.

The chain carries TRBV15 and TRBJ1-3; D gene uncertain. Trimming removed 0 bases at V and 4 bases at J, with 7 bases between. The V gene's germline CDR1 is LNHNV and CDR2 YYDKDF (reference sequence). This CDR3 has 14 residues. The CDR3 DNA follows: TGTGCCACCAGCAGAGATTTCGGGGGAAACACCATATATTTT. Translating gives CATSRDFGGNTIYF.

The chain employs TRBV4-3 and TRBJ2-5, with a weak D call TRBD2 (6 bases). The germline V gene encodes CDR1 LGHNA and CDR2 YSLEER. Between the trimmed V and J ends, which lost 4 bases and 2 bases, there was a span of 14 bases. There are 15 residues in the CDR3. DNA of the CDR3: TGCGCCAGCAGCCCCCAGGGTCTAGCGCAAGAGACCCAGTACTTC. Protein product: CASSPQGLAQETQYF.

V usage is TRBV6-5 and J usage is TRBJ1-2; D ambiguous. The CDR3 extends over 16 amino acids. Looked up from germline, CDR1 is MNHEY and CDR2 is SVGAGI. Deletions cut 0 bases from V and 0 bases from J, with 11 bases between. CDR3 in amino acids: CASSYSRAGANYGYTF. The CDR3 DNA follows: TGTGCCAGCAGTTACTCGAGGGCAGGCGCTAACTATGGCTACACCTTC.

This clone has only one observation. The V gene is TRBV9, the J gene TRBJ2-5, with unresolved D. The CDR3 length is 14 residues. The V gene lost 0 bases and the J gene lost 2 bases, with 8 bases spanning the gap. Germline V gives CDR1 SGDLS, CDR2 YYNGEE. Here the CDR3 reads CASSVESEQETQYF. The CDR3 DNA is TGTGCCAGCAGCGTAGAGTCGGAGCAAGAGACCCAGTACTTC.

The rearrangement joins TRBV7-6 to TRBJ2-5, with D possibly being TRBD2 (6 bases). The assigned J gene may be wrong: the sequence end matches TRBJ2-7 better. From germline, CDR1 is SGHVS and CDR2 FNYEAQ. The CDR3 sequence is 14 residues long. CDR3 in amino acids: CASSWGDPSYEQYF. CDR3 nucleotides: TGTGCCAGCAGTTGGGGGGACCCTTCCTACGAGCAGTACTTC.

This clone was seen more than once but under ten times. The chain combines TRBV6-5 with TRBJ1-2; TRBD1 agrees at 9 bases. Trimming removed 4 bases from V and 6 bases from J; junction bases left unmatched: 3. The CDR3 consists of 13 residues. The germline CDR1 and CDR2 sequences are MNHEY and SVGAGI. The CDR3 region has the DNA TGTGCCAGCAGTTCCACAGGGGGCAATGGCTACACCTTC. The encoded protein is CASSSTGGNGYTF.

The gene calls are TRBV9 and TRBJ2-7; 8 bases match TRBD1. J was trimmed by 3 bases and V by 3 bases; bases with no gene match: 5. The germline gives CDR1 SGDLS, CDR2 YYNGEE. The CDR3 extends over 14 amino acids. CDR3 sequence reads: CASSATGEIYEQYF. The CDR3 DNA is TGTGCCAGCAGCGCGACAGGGGAGATCTACGAGCAGTACTTC.

The table lists this clone with a few counts. The chain joins TRBV30 to TRBJ2-7; D is undetermined. The germline gives CDR1 GTSNPN, CDR2 SVGIG (reference sequence). The CDR3 runs to 13 residues. V gave up 3 bases and J gave up 1 base, with 10 bases separating them. The CDR3 DNA sequence: TGTGCCTGGAGCCGGTACGGGTCCTACGAGCAGTACGTC. It translates to CAWSRYGSYEQYV.

This CDR3 is CASSQSRNSIGETQYF. For the CDR3, the DNA is TGTGCCAGCAGCCAATCACGAAATAGTATTGGAGAGACCCAGTACTTC. The chain is built from TRBV14 and TRBJ2-5; D is undetermined. With 2 bases removed from V and 4 bases from J, the gap between germline ends came to 17 bases. The germline CDR1 and CDR2 sequences are SGHDN and FVKESK. There are 16 residues in the CDR3. The full variable domain, rest sourced from reference TRBV14 and TRBJ2-5, is EAGVTQFPSHSVIEKGQTVTLRCDPISGHDNLYWYRRVMGKEIKFLLHFVKESKQDESGMPNNRFLAERTGGTYSTLKVQPAELEDSGVYFCASSQSRNSIGETQYFGPGTRLLVL.

The V call is TRBV30, the J call TRBJ1-1; 8 nucleotides line up with TRBD1. The CDR3 consists of 13 residues. The V gene's germline CDR1 is GTSNPN and CDR2 SVGIG (reference sequence). V gave up 2 bases and J gave up 6 bases; unmatched junction bases: 5. CDR3 DNA sequence: TGTGCCTGGAGTTCAACGACAGGGGCTGAAGCTTTCTTT. Translating it yields CAWSSTTGAEAFF.

This chain links TRBV19 with TRBJ1-2; no clear D gene. The V end lost 5 bases, the J end lost 3 bases, and 4 bases lay between the germline ends. The CDR3 consists of 11 residues. Germline-derived CDR1 and CDR2 are LNHDA and SQIVND (reference sequence). The CDR3: CASSADYGYTF. Written as DNA, the CDR3 is TGTGCCAGTAGTGCAGACTATGGCTACACCTTC.

On this clone itself: Distinct nucleotide sequences in the sample also encode this CDR3. This chain links TRBV29-1 with TRBJ2-1, with 12 bases aligning to TRBD2. With 5 bases clipped from V and 6 bases from J, the junction kept 5 bases outside the gene matches. CDR3 length: 14 amino acids. CDR1 and CDR2 (germline): SQVTM, ANQGSEA. The CDR3 region has the DNA TGCAGCGTTAATGGACTAGCGGGATCCAATGAGCAGTTCTTC. Amino acids: CSVNGLAGSNEQFF.

In its sample, this clone was seen once. The chain has TRBV2 and TRBJ1-4, with D unclear. The CDR3 extends over 15 amino acids. Per germline, CDR1 SNHLY and CDR2 FYNNEI. The V end lost 3 bases, the J end lost 8 bases, and 16 bases lay between the germline ends. The CDR3 spells CASSEVTGSQEKLFF. The CDR3 DNA sequence: TGTGCCAGCAGTGAGGTCACGGGGTCACAGGAAAAACTGTTTTTT.

The chain recombines TRBV27 with TRBJ1-1; D gene uncertain. The CDR3 consists of 16 residues. V was pared by 5 bases and J by 0 bases, with 16 bases between. CDR1 and CDR2 (germline): MNHEY, SMNVEV (reference sequence). The CDR3 sequence: CASSPQKHDMNTEAFF. CDR3 nucleotides: TGTGCCAGCAGTCCTCAAAAACATGACATGAACACTGAAGCTTTCTTT.

The chain has TRBV6-6 and TRBJ2-1; possible D gene TRBD2, 6 bases. The V end lost 6 bases, the J end lost 6 bases, and 12 bases lay between the germline ends. CDR1 MNHNY and CDR2 SVGAGI come from the germline V gene (reference sequence). The CDR3 consists of 13 residues. CDR3 amino acids: CASSPGSPNEQFF. CDR3 coding DNA: TGTGCCAGCAGCCCCGGGAGCCCCAATGAGCAGTTCTTC.

The chain recombines TRBV9 with TRBJ2-1, with a weak D call TRBD2 (6 bases). The germline V gene has CDR1 SGDLS and CDR2 YYNGEE. CDR3 length: 17 amino acids. The germline V and J ends were trimmed by 4 bases and 0 bases, with 17 bases remaining between them. The chain's CDR3 is CASSNRIAVSSYNEQFF. The CDR3 nucleotides read TGTGCCAGCAGCAACCGTATAGCGGTCAGCTCCTACAATGAGCAGTTCTTC.

On this clone: One end of the junction varies from germline; a read error may be responsible. CDR3 sequence reads: CSSRPLTVAGLYDTQYF. The CDR3 nucleotides read TGTTCCAGCAGGCCCCTTACCGTAGCGGGACTGTACGATACGCAGTATTTT. The rearrangement uses TRBV7-9 and TRBJ2-3; 8 bases are a match to TRBD2. The CDR3 is 17 residues long. Germline lookup yields CDR1 SEHNR and CDR2 FQNEAQ (reference sequence).

The J gene is TRBJ2-4, the V gene TRBV7-2; TRBD1 matches at 8 bases. This CDR3 has 15 amino acids. Germline V gene sequence: CDR1 SGHTA, CDR2 FQGNSA. J was trimmed by 7 bases and V by 7 bases; bases with no gene match: 12. The CDR3 DNA reads as TGTGCCAGCACCCCTACCTTTGGACAGGGTAACATTCAGTACTTC. It yields the protein CASTPTFGQGNIQYF.

The V and J genes are TRBV6-6 and TRBJ1-3; 8 bases are a match to TRBD1. Germline V gives CDR1 MNHNY, CDR2 SVGAGI (reference sequence). The V gene end was trimmed by 0 bases and the J gene end by 2 bases; junction bases not matched to a gene: 3. The length of the CDR3 is 16 residues. This CDR3 is CASSYSTGETGNTIYF. The CDR3 bases are TGTGCCAGCAGTTACTCGACAGGGGAAACTGGAAACACCATATATTTT.

This chain connects TRBV30 to TRBJ2-7; 7 bases are shared with TRBD1. This CDR3 is built from 12 residues. CDR1 is GTSNPN and CDR2 is SVGIG in the germline V gene (reference sequence). Trimming at V came to 5 bases and at J to 2 bases, leaving 3 bases not matched to a gene. The CDR3 protein is CAWAGTAYEQYF. CDR3 coding DNA: TGTGCCTGGGCCGGGACAGCCTACGAGCAGTACTTC.